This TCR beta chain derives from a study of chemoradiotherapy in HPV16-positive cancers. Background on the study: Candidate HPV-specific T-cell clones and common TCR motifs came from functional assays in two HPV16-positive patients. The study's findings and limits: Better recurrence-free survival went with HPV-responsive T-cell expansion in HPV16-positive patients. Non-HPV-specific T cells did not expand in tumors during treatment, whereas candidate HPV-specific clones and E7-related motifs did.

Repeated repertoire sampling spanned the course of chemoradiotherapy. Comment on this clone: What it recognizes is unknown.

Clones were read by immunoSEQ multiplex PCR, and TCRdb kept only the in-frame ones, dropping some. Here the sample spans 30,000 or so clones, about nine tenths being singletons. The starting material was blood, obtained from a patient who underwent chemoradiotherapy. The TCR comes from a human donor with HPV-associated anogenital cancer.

The CDR3 sequence: CASSSSSDGTYEQYF. CDR3 coding DNA: TGTGCCAGCAGCTCCTCGTCCGACGGCACCTACGAGCAGTACTTC. The J gene is TRBJ2-7, the V gene TRBV7-6; D remains ambiguous. Trimming cost V 4 bases and J 2 bases, with 15 bases left between them. The CDR3 has 15 amino acids. Germline V gene data show CDR1 as SGHVS and CDR2 as FNYEAQ.